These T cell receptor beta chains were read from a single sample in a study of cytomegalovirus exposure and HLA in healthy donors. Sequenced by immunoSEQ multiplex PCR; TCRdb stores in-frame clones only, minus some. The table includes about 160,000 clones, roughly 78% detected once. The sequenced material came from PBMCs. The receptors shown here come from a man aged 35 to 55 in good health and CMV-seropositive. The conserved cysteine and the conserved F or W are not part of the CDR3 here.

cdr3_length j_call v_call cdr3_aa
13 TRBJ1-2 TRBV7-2 ASSLRTGEGYGYT
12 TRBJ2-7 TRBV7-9 ASSPQGAPYEQY
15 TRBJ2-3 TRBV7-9 ASSLRTSGGTTDTQY
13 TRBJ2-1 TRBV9 ASSVRASGENEQF
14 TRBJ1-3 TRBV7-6 ASSSIGGSGGNTIY
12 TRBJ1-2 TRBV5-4 ASSLLGQNYGYT
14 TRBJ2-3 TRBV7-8 ASSPFQGNPTDTQY
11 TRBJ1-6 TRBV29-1 SAQQGINSPLH
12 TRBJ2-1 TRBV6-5 ASSYRPGANEQF
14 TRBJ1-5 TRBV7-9 ASSLAGTGPNQPQH
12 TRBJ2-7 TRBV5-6 ASTTGDRVGEQY
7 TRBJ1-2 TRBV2 ASSAGTA
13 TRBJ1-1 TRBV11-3 ASSLGGGTGTEAF
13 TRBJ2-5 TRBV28 ASSLGGRQQETQY
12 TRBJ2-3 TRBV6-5 ASSTGLRTDTQY
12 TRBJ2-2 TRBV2 ASWGYSGTGELF
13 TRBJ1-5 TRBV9 ASSIDGWSNQPQH
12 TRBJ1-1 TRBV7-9 ASSLEQGDTEAF
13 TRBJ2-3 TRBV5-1 ASSLRGVETDTQY
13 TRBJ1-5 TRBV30 AWSVGGHSNQPQH
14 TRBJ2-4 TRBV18 ASSPWDSIAKNIQY
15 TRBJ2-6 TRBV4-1 ASSRTSGGSGANVLT
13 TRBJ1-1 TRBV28 ASSLWRAISTEAF
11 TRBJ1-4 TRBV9 ASSVAGTGKLF
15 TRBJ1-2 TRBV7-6 ASSPRQGLRSNYGYT
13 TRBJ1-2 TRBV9 ASSVGGSSNYGYT
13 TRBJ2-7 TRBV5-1 ASSLDRGKVYEQY
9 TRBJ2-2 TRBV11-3 ASSSFGELF
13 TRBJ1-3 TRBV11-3 ASSPGQGPGNTIY
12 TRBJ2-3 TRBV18 ASSPGQGGDTQY
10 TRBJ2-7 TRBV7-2 ASSSPSGEQY
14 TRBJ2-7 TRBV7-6 ASSLAGTGASYEQY
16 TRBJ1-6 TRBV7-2 ASSLVPITGRDNSPLH
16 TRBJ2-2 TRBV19 ASSIDGQGRYGTGELF
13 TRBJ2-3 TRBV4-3 ASSQGRGPLDTQY
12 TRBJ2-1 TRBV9 ASGKAGDLNEQF
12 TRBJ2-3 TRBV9 ASSPGRVTDTQY
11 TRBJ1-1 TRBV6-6 ASSYPGRTEAF
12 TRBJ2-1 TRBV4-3 ASSQMTGSSQQF
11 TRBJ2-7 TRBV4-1 ASSPTGAYEQY
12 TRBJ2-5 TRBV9 ASSVELATSVQY
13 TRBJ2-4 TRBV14 ASSQRTGGFDIQY
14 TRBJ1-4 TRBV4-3 ASTPGGTGGGEKLF
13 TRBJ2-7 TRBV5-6 ASSPGQLTSYEQY
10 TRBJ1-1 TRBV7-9 ASSFTLSEAF
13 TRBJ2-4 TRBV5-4 ASSATGRGINIQY
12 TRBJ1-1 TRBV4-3 ASSSDRVGTEAF
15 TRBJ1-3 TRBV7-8 ASSPRTRDRGGNTIY
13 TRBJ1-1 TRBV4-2 ASRATAGMNTEAF
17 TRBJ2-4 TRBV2 ASTTPGLAGHKAKNIQY
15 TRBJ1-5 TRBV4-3 ASSQDGGSYSNQPQH
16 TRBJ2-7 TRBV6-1 ASSESALGLAAKYEQY
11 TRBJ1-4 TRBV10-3 AISRTVDEKLF
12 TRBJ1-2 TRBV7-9 ASSISGTGDGYT
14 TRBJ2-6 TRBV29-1 SVETDTNSGANVLT